Listed here is a single T cell receptor (beta chain). What antigen it recognizes has not been identified. One base away there is no much larger clone; base qualities are not given. These data originate in a study of OX40 agonist ivuxolimab in advanced cancers. Broadly, across the study: Ivuxolimab was an agonistic, fully human IgG2 monoclonal antibody directed against OX40 (CD134), a costimulatory receptor. Intravenous ivuxolimab was administered to patients every 2 weeks at six dose levels: 0.01, 0.1, 0.3, 1.5, 3 and 10 mg/kg. Among the roughly 50 dose-escalation patients, 19 had hepatocellular carcinoma, approximately 15 melanoma, 9 renal cell carcinoma and 9 head and neck cancer. The dose-escalation cohort was about 83% male with a mean age of 60 years, ranging from 23 to 79. Prior anti-PD-1, anti-PD-L1 or anti-CTLA-4 therapy was permitted, and about 40% of dose-escalation patients had received checkpoint inhibitors. Three dose-escalation patients achieved partial responses, one with hepatocellular carcinoma and two with cutaneous melanoma. The purpose of peripheral TCRbeta sequencing was to test whether ivuxolimab changed TCR sequence diversity and led to clonal T-cell expansion. The paper covers the monotherapy dose-escalation part of the phase I ivuxolimab trial, which included N of about 51 patients.

The investigation overall reported the following: Clonal expansion of both CD4+ and CD8+ blood T cells was observed from baseline to week 6 at doses 0.1 to 3.0 mg/kg. The antigen specificity of the clonally expanded peripheral T cells was not determined. In the 0.1-3.0 mg/kg groups, partial responders had among the lowest normalized peripheral clonal expansion, particularly in CD8+ T cells. After ivuxolimab, expanded clones were on average more numerous among CD8+ T cells than among CD4+ T cells. Low levels of normalized T-cell clonal expansion were also seen in some patients who did not respond.

The trial excluded patients who had a history of autoimmune disease or were on systemic immunosuppression. Peripheral blood for TCR sequencing was collected from all dose cohorts at baseline, on cycle 4 day 1, and on cycle 7 day 1. Samples came from an open-label, multicenter, first-in-human phase I dose-escalation trial of ivuxolimab. Adults with locally advanced or metastatic melanoma, renal cell, hepatocellular, or head and neck squamous cell carcinoma were enrolled in the trial. Before TCR sequencing, CD4+ T cells and CD8+ T cells from peripheral blood were sorted into separate populations. Genomic DNA was isolated from the sorted cells so that the TCRbeta CDR3 region could be sequenced. The immunoSEQ Assay was used for sequencing of TCRbeta CDR3 regions. As stored in TCRdb, this immuneACCESS dataset retains in-frame rearrangements with V and J assigned. A fraction of the clones does not appear; measured against another copy, unresolved V genes explain less than half of the discrepancy, and the remainder lacks a known reason. This sample comprises about 64,000 clones, about four fifths of them detected only once. The ten most abundant clones make up about 1.2% of the sample.

The source was CD4+ or CD8+ T cells sorted from blood, collected in a trial of the OX40 agonist ivuxolimab. The receptor's source is an adult with an advanced solid tumor such as melanoma, head and neck, liver or kidney cancer.

The sequence in DNA is TGTGCCAGCAACCCCGGACTAGCGGCATACTACGAGCAGTACTTC. Its translation reads: CASNPGLAAYYEQYF. The rearrangement combines TRBV27 with TRBJ2-7, and 10 bases in between align with TRBD2. CDR1 and CDR2 are read off the germline V gene (reference sequence) as MNHEY and SMNVEV. Compared with germline, V lacks 7 bases and J lacks 3 bases; bases without a gene match: 9. Counted from cysteine to phenylalanine, this CDR3 has 15 amino acids. Of the read, only the CDR3 DNA is kept; its 45 bases are in frame from base 1.